What follows are 11 T cell receptor beta chains derived from one specimen sequenced in a study of blood T cell repertoires in COVID-19. The protocol was immunoSEQ multiplex PCR, while the TCRdb copy is restricted to in-frame clones and leaves out a portion. The table shows some 70,000 clones, with about 73% occurring only once. The sample was peripheral blood. The receptor source for this set is a man between 60 and 75 years old with acute or convalescent COVID-19.

This clone appeared a single time. The chain carries TRBV6-2 or TRBV6-3 and TRBJ2-1, with 10 bases lining up with TRBD1. Losses at the gene ends were 6 bases for V and 3 bases for J; bases not matched to a gene: 5. The CDR3 totals 15 residues. Germline CDR1 MNHEY, CDR2 SVGEGT. The CDR3 region is CASRYGTGDYNEQFF. Here the CDR3 DNA reads TGTGCCAGCAGGTACGGGACAGGGGACTACAATGAGCAGTTCTTC.

The chain carries TRBV5-1 and TRBJ2-3, with D perhaps TRBD1 (6 bases). The CDR3 is 18 amino acids. Germline lookup yields CDR1 SGHRS and CDR2 YFSETQ. The germline V and J ends were trimmed by 1 base and 2 bases, with 20 bases remaining between them. CDR3 DNA: TGCGCCAGCAGCTTGAGGTTTCGCCGGCAGGGGTACACAGATACGCAGTATTTT. Its translation is CASSLRFRRQGYTDTQYF.

The chain has TRBV7-8 and TRBJ1-2; D uncertain. CDR3 length equals 16 residues. Trimming left V 5 bases short and J 0 bases short, with 16 bases between. The germline V gene has CDR1 SGHVS and CDR2 FQNEAQ. The CDR3, as DNA: TGTGCCAGCAGCCCGACCCCCAGGATGGCTAACTATGGCTACACCTTC. It codes for CASSPTPRMANYGYTF. Based on the CDR3 plus reference TRBV7-8 and TRBJ1-2, the full variable domain is GAGVSQSPRYKVAKRGQDVALRCDPISGHVSLFWYQQALGQGPEFLTYFQNEAQLDKSGLPSDRFFAERPEGSVSTLKIQRTQQEDSAVYLCASSPTPRMANYGYTFGSGTRLTVV.

The chain uses TRBV5-1 and TRBJ1-1, with TRBD1 matching 10 bases. The CDR3 has 16 amino acids. The V segment lost 5 bases and the J segment 1 base; nucleotides outside the gene matches: 8. Germline CDR1 is SGHRS and CDR2 is YFSETQ. CDR3 protein: CASRTDRGSRNTEAFF. The CDR3 nucleotides read TGCGCCAGCAGAACGGACAGGGGGTCGCGGAACACTGAAGCTTTCTTT.

The V gene is TRBV7-7, the J gene TRBJ2-1, with TRBD1 identical over 7 bases. This CDR3 comprises 13 residues. The germline gives CDR1 SSHAT, CDR2 FNYEAQ (reference sequence). After removal of 5 bases from V and 9 bases from J, the junction contained 7 bases not matched to a gene. CDR3 sequence reads: CASSPRDRAEQFF. The DNA for the CDR3 is TGTGCCAGCAGCCCTCGAGACAGGGCTGAGCAGTTCTTC.

The rearrangement links TRBV5-1 to TRBJ1-1; perhaps TRBD1 as D (5 bases). The CDR3 length is 13 residues. The V end lost 3 bases, the J end lost 6 bases, and 12 bases lay between the germline ends. Germline V CDR1 and CDR2: SGHRS, YFSETQ. The CDR3: CASSWSQGSEAFF. CDR3 nucleotide sequence: TGCGCCAGCAGCTGGTCCCAGGGATCTGAAGCTTTCTTT.

The count of this clone is one. The V gene is TRBV2, the J gene TRBJ2-1; possible D gene TRBD2, 6 bases. The CDR3 is made up of 13 amino acids. Germline CDR1 and CDR2: SNHLY and FYNNEI. The V gene lost 6 bases and the J gene lost 6 bases, with 12 bases spanning the gap. The CDR3 nucleotides are TGTGCCAGCAGACGGACTAACCCCAATGAGCAGTTCTTC. Residues: CASRRTNPNEQFF.

This chain connects TRBV2 to TRBJ1-2; D might be TRBD1 (6 bases). Trimming took off 4 bases at V and 4 bases at J, with 13 bases between the two ends. This CDR3 has 14 residues. CDR1 and CDR2 (germline): SNHLY, FYNNEI. CDR3 residues: CASSALGTSYGYTF. CDR3 bases: TGTGCCAGCAGTGCCCTTGGGACAAGCTATGGCTACACCTTC. Variable domain in full (rest from reference TRBV2 and TRBJ1-2): EPEVTQTPSHQVTQMGQEVILRCVPISNHLYFYWYRQILGQKVEFLVSFYNNEISEKSEIFDDQFSVERPDGSNFTLKIRSTKLEDSAMYFCASSALGTSYGYTFGSGTRLTVV.

The chain joins TRBV10-2 to TRBJ1-1; 9 bases align to TRBD1. The CDR3 has 14 residues. V shed 4 bases and J 4 bases; nucleotides not matched to a gene: 4. CDR1 is WSHSY, CDR2 SAAADI, per germline. The CDR3 DNA reads as TGCGCCAGCAGTGGGGACAGGGAGGGCACTGAAGCTTTCTTT. It encodes CASSGDREGTEAFF.

The rearrangement links TRBV18 to TRBJ1-3; unclear D gene. Germline CDR1 is KGHSH and CDR2 is LQKENI. V lost 0 bases to trimming and J lost 0 bases, with 9 bases between them. The CDR3 is 16 amino acids. For the CDR3, the DNA is TGTGCCAGCTCACCACCGGCGGGAGACTCTGGAAACACCATATATTTT. This sequence encodes CASSPPAGDSGNTIYF. Full variable domain (rest looked up from reference TRBV18 and TRBJ1-3): NAGVMQNPRHLVRRRGQEARLRCSPMKGHSHVYWYRQLPEEGLKFMVYLQKENIIDESGMPKERFSAEFPKEGPSILRIQQVVRGDSAAYFCASSPPAGDSGNTIYFGEGSWLTVV.

The gene calls are TRBV4-2 and TRBJ2-5, with D maybe TRBD1 (6 bases). The CDR3 sequence is 17 residues long. Trimming removed 0 bases at V and 2 bases at J, with 16 bases between. The V gene's germline CDR1 is LGHNA and CDR2 YNFKEQ. CDR3 protein: CASSQDAGEGAQETQYF. The CDR3 nucleotides read TGTGCCAGCAGCCAAGATGCAGGGGAAGGCGCTCAAGAGACCCAGTACTTC.